This T cell receptor (beta chain) was captured by sequencing in a study of T cells after yellow fever vaccination. At least ten counts were recorded for this clonotype. Its antigen is not identified. UMIs and a universal primer site were added when TCR cDNA was made by 5'RACE template switching. Each CDR3 protein gets one entry after TCRdb re-called the 5' RACE reads with MiXCR. Altogether 100,000 to 150,000 distinct CDR3 sequences are present, roughly 6.8% being singletons, with the ten largest covering approximately 3%. The CDR3 length is 14 residues. Germline loops: CDR1 WSHSY, CDR2 SAAADI. The ends were cut back, 2 bases at V and 0 bases at J, with 7 bases in the middle. General study results and limits: Reappearance after the booster was seen for most primary-vaccination clones, at roughly 96% CD4 and 88% CD8. Abundant clonotypes (contaminants from the bulk population) could be present in FACS-sorted repertoires. Weaker in magnitude, the secondary response showed a faster peak on day 5 versus 15.

Source: CD4+ T cells sorted from PBMCs, taken about 41 days after the first yellow fever vaccination. The TCR was taken from a man between 18 and 29 years old who received the YFV17D yellow fever vaccine. The chain carries TRBV10-2 and TRBJ1-1; D remains unclear. CDR3 loop: CASSEPVLNTEAFF. CDR3 nucleotide sequence: TGCGCCAGCAGTGAGCCGGTCTTGAACACTGAAGCTTTCTTT.